In this sample, the clone carrying this TCR beta chain turned up a few times. Its antigen is unidentified. TCRdb recomputed calls from the 5' RACE reads with MiXCR, one row per CDR3 protein. The data show 700,000 to 950,000 distinct CDR3 sequences, approximately 13% seen once. Germline V CDR1 and CDR2: MNHEY, SVGAGI. The CDR3 covers 16 residues. Trimming removed 1 base from V and 0 bases from J, with 12 bases in between. The data belong to a study of identical twins. Study results and limitations: Within beta out-of-frame sequences, the excess sharing observed between twins was weaker.

This sample was shared with a second study, whose subject was yellow fever vaccine responses in identical twins.

The specimen was PBMCs. The chain uses TRBV6-5 and TRBJ1-1; possible D gene TRBD1, 5 bases. The source of this sequence is a young woman in good health. The CDR3 sequence is CASSYLGRGMNTEAFF. The CDR3 nucleotides are TGTGCCAGCAGTTACTTGGGAAGGGGCATGAACACTGAAGCTTTCTTT.